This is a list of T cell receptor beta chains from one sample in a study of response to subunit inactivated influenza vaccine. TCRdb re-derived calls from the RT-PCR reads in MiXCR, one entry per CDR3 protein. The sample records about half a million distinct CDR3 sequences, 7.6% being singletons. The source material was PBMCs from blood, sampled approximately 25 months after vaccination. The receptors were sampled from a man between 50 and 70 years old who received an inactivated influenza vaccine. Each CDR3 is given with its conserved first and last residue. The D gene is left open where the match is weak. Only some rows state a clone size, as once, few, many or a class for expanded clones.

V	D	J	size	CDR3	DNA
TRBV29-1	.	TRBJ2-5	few	CSVGLASGTQYF	TGCAGCGTTGGTCTAGCGTCGGGGACCCAGTACTTC
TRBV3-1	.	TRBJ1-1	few	CASSRGFGTEAFF	TGTGCCAGCAGCCGGGGTTTTGGCACTGAAGCTTTCTTT
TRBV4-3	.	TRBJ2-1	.	CASSQDGGAGNEQFF	TGCGCCAGCAGCCAAGATGGGGGGGCAGGTAATGAGCAGTTCTTC
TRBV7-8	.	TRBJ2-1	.	CASSLGDRYEQFF	TGTGCCAGCAGCTTAGGTGACAGATATGAGCAGTTCTTC
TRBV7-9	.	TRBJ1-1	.	CASSRKGPTETEAFF	TGTGCCAGCAGCAGAAAGGGCCCGACAGAGACTGAAGCTTTCTTT
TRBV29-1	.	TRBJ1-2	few	CSVAPTISYGYTF	TGCAGCGTTGCCCCCACTATCTCCTATGGCTACACCTTC
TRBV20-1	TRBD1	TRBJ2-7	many	CSARDGDRGYEQYF	TGCAGTGCTAGAGATGGGGACAGGGGTTACGAGCAGTACTTC
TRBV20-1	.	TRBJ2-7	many	CSASGKTYEQYF	TGCAGTGCTAGTGGGAAAACCTACGAGCAGTACTTC
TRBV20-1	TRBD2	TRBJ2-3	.	CSARASGGRVDTQYF	TGCAGTGCTAGAGCCAGCGGGGGGAGAGTAGATACGCAGTATTTT
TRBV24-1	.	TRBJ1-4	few	CATGDGPNEKLFF	TGTGCCACCGGTGACGGACCCAATGAAAAACTGTTTTTT
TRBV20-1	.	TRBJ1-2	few	CSARNRDYYGYTF	TGCAGTGCTAGGAACAGGGATTACTATGGCTACACCTTC
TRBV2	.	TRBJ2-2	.	CASSEGLNTGELFF	TGTGCCAGCAGTGAGGGCCTAAACACCGGGGAGCTGTTTTTT
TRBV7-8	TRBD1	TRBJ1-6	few	CASSFPGQGGSPLHF	TGTGCCAGCAGCTTCCCCGGACAGGGTGGTTCACCCCTCCACTTT
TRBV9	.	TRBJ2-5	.	CASSPQPSQETQYF	TGTGCCAGCAGCCCTCAACCTTCTCAAGAGACCCAGTACTTC
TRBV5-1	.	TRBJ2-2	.	CASSLSDTPNTGELFF	TGCGCCAGCAGCTTGTCGGACACCCCGAACACCGGGGAGCTGTTTTTT
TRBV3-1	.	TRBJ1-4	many	CASSHFREGEKLFF	TGTGCCAGCAGCCACTTCCGGGAGGGGGAAAAACTGTTTTTT
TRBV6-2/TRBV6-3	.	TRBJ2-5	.	CASSPSSGTQYF	TGTGCCAGCAGTCCTAGCAGCGGGACCCAGTACTTC
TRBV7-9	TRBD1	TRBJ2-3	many	CASSYWTGRDTQYF	TGTGCCAGCAGCTACTGGACAGGGAGAGATACGCAGTATTTT
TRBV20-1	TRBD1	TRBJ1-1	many	CSARSDWTGSTEAFF	TGCAGTGCTAGGTCTGACTGGACAGGGAGCACTGAAGCTTTCTTT
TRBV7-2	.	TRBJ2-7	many	CASSLGAGWDYEQYF	TGTGCCAGCAGCTTAGGAGCAGGGTGGGACTACGAGCAGTACTTC